Listed here is a single T cell receptor beta chain. The CDR3 spans 11 residues. V was cut by 4 bases and J by 12 bases, with 9 bases left in between. The germline CDR1 and CDR2 sequences are SGHAT and FQNNGV. This entry is derived from a study of sequential checkpoint blockade in melanoma. Assay used: immunoSEQ multiplex PCR; TCRdb lists only in-frame clones, some missing. The sample has some 18,000 clones, roughly 72% seen once. Sample treatment: randomized to nivolumab then ipilimumab (arm A) or the reverse (arm B). None of the patients previously received DNA-damaging chemotherapy. The sequence was obtained from a human donor with melanoma. Sequences were derived from CD8+ T cells sorted from blood (inferred from file names), sampled from a patient given nivolumab and ipilimumab in sequence. The chain uses TRBV11-2 and TRBJ1-4, with D maybe TRBD1 (5 bases). In DNA, the CDR3 is TGTGCCAGCAGCTCCCAAGGGGAACTGTTTTTT. This encodes CASSSQGELFF.